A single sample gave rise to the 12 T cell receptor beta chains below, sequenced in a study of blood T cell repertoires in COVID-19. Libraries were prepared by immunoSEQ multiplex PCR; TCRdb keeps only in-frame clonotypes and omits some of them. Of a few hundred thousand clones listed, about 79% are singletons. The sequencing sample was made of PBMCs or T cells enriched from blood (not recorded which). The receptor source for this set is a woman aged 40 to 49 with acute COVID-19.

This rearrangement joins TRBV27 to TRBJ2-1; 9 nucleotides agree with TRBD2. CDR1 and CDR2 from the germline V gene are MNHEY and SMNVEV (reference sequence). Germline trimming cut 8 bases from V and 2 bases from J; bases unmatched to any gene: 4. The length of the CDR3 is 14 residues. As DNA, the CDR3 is TGTGCCAGCTCGCCTAGCGGGACCTACAATGAGCAGTTCTTC. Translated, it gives CASSPSGTYNEQFF.

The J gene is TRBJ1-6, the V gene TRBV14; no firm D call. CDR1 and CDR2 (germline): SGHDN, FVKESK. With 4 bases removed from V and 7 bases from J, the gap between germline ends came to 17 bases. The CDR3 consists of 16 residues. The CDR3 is CASSRLGSTGNSPLHF. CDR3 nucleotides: TGTGCCAGCAGCCGCCTGGGCTCCACGGGGAATTCACCCCTCCACTTT.

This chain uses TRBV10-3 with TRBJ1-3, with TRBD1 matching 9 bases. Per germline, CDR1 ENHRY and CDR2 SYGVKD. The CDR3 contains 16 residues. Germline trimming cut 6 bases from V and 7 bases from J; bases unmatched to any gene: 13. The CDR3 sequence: CAISDPQTDRGNTIYF. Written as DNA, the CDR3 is TGTGCCATCAGCGACCCCCAAACTGACAGGGGGAACACCATATATTTT.

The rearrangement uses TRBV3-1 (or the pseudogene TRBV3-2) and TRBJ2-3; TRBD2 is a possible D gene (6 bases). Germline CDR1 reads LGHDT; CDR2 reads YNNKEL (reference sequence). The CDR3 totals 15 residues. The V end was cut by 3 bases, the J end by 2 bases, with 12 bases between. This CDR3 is CASSHEGGITDTQYF. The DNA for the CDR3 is TGTGCCAGCAGCCACGAAGGAGGGATCACAGATACGCAGTATTTT.

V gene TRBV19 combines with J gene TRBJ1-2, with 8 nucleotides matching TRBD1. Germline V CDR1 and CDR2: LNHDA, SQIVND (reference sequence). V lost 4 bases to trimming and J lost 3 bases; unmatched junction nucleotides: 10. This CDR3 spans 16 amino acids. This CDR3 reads CASSTAGQGGDYGYTF. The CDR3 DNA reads TGTGCCAGTAGTACAGCAGGACAGGGCGGTGACTATGGCTACACCTTC.

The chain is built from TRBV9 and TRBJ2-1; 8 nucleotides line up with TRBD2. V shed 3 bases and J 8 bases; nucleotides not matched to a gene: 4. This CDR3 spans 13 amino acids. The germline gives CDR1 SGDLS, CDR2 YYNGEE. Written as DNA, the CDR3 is TGTGCCAGCAGCGCCCCACTAGCGGATGAGCAGTTCTTC. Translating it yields CASSAPLADEQFF.

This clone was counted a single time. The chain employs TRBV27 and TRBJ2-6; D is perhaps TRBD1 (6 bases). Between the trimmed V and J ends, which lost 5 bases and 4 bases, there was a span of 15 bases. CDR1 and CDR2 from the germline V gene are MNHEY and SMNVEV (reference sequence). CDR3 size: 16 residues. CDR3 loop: CASSAYTGTGANVLTF. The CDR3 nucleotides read TGTGCCAGCAGTGCCTATACAGGGACCGGGGCCAACGTCCTGACTTTC.

The CDR3 sequence is CASSYSGGWSGNTIYF. In DNA form, the CDR3 reads TGTGCCAGCAGTTACTCGGGAGGGTGGTCTGGAAACACCATATATTTT. The V gene is TRBV6-5, the J gene TRBJ1-3; no clear D gene. Germline V CDR1 and CDR2: MNHEY, SVGAGI. Trimming left V 0 bases short and J 1 base short, with 10 bases between. CDR3 length: 16 residues.

CDR3 residues: CSASQRSSSYEQYF. In DNA form, the CDR3 reads TGCAGTGCCAGTCAACGGAGTAGCTCCTACGAGCAGTACTTC. The chain recombines TRBV20-1 with TRBJ2-7; D unresolved. V dropped 6 bases and J dropped 0 bases, with 15 bases sitting between them. Per germline, CDR1 DFQATT and CDR2 SNEGSKA (reference sequence). The length of the CDR3 is 14 residues.

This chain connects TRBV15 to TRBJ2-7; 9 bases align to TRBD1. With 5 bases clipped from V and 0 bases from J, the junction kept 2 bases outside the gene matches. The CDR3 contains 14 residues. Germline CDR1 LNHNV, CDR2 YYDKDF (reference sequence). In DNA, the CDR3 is TGTGCCACCAGCGGGGACAGGGCCTCCTACGAGCAGTACTTC. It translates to CATSGDRASYEQYF.

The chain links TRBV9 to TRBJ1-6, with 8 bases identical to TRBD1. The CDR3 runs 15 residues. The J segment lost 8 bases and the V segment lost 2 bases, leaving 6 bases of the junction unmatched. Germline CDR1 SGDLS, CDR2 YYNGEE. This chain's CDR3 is CASSVGGQGDSPLHF. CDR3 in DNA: TGTGCCAGCAGCGTTGGTGGACAGGGCGATTCACCCCTCCACTTT.

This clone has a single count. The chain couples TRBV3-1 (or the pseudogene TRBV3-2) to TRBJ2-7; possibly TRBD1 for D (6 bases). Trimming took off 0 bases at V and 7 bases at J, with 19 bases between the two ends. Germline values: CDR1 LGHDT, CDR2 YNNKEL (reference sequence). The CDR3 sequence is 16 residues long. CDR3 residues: CASSQDLITGRGEQYF. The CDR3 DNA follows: TGTGCCAGCAGCCAAGATCTGATTACAGGGCGAGGAGAGCAGTACTTC.